This T cell receptor (beta chain) was captured by sequencing in a study of blood T cells in healthy people across ages. V was pared by 5 bases and J by 8 bases, with 24 bases between. Germline lookup yields CDR1 SEHNR and CDR2 FQNEAQ (reference sequence). The CDR3 spans 17 residues. A second roughly 7 to 12 cycle PCR used barcoded and J-beta primers. TCRdb ran MiXCR on the 5' RACE reads and lists one entry per CDR3 protein. The top ten clones hold 7.7% of a sample with around 1.7 million distinct CDR3 sequences, roughly 28% of them seen once. The sequence came from a woman between 25 and 40 years old in good health. The specimen was blood. The chain links TRBV7-9 to TRBJ1-4; no definite D call. CDR3 residues: CASSNPARTGEEEKLFF. The CDR3, as DNA: TGTGCCAGCAGCAATCCTGCTCGGACGGGTGAGGAAGAAAAACTGTTTTTT.